This entry is about one T cell receptor (beta chain). Its specificity is unknown. This record belongs to a study of cytomegalovirus exposure and HLA in healthy donors. The study, taken as a whole, reports: Indistinguishable V segments such as TRBV6-2 and TRBV6-3 were excluded. TCR beta sequences reportedly predicted the HLA-A and HLA-B alleles of most subjects accurately. TCR beta chain V- and J-gene trimming was linked, in a later analysis, to a missense variant in DCLRE1C. It emerged from a later analysis that several of the most significant clusters appeared to be linked to common viral pathogens.

CDR3 size: 14 residues. Germline-derived CDR1 and CDR2 are SGHRS and YFSETQ. Trimming left V 4 bases short and J 5 bases short, with 16 bases between. Primers: 60 Vbeta forward and 13 Jbeta reverse. Produced via immunoSEQ multiplex PCR; TCRdb's table is partial and in-frame only. The data contain 140,000 or so clones, about 72% of them seen just once; the ten biggest clones take up over 2%. This receptor was taken from a man aged 40-50 years in good health and CMV-seronegative. The source material was PBMCs. The V and J genes are TRBV5-1 and TRBJ2-7; D possibly corresponds to TRBD1 (6 bases). The DNA for the CDR3 is TGCGCCAGCAGCCCGCAAGGGGGTCAAGACGAGCAGTACTTC. Translating it yields CASSPQGGQDEQYF.